This entry lists 21 T cell receptor beta chains sequenced from one sample in a study of T cell responses to AZD1222 COVID-19 vaccine. Sequencing used immunoSEQ multiplex PCR; TCRdb keeps in-frame clones, though not all of them. The sample has about 97,000 clones, more than 85% seen once. Material: peripheral blood, obtained on day 0 of AZD1222 vaccination. Source of these receptors: an adult in good health.

The chain uses TRBV12-3 or TRBV12-4 and TRBJ2-5; 8 bases align to TRBD2. This CDR3 comprises 13 residues. The V segment lost 4 bases and the J segment 5 bases; nucleotides outside the gene matches: 3. The CDR3 coding sequence is TGTGCCAGCAGTTGGACTAGCTCCGAGACCCAGTACTTC. It specifies CASSWTSSETQYF.

This clone appeared many times. The chain is built from TRBV6-1 and TRBJ1-1, with 7 bases identical to TRBD1. The CDR3 spans 15 residues. Unmatched junction bases numbered 5, after V lost 2 bases and J lost 2 bases. Germline V lookup: CDR1 MNHNS, CDR2 SASEGT. CDR3 region: CASSEQEGANTEAFF. The CDR3 DNA reads as TGTGCCAGCAGTGAACAGGAGGGGGCAAACACTGAAGCTTTCTTT.

The chain is built from TRBV15 and TRBJ2-2; 7 positions agree with TRBD1. The CDR3 consists of 15 residues. With 5 bases clipped from V and 1 base from J, the junction kept 4 bases outside the gene matches. Looked up from germline, CDR1 is LNHNV and CDR2 is YYDKDF (reference sequence). The DNA for the CDR3 is TGTGCCACCAGCCCCCGGACAGGGAACACCGGGGAGCTGTTTTTT. It encodes CATSPRTGNTGELFF.

The chain combines TRBV5-4 with TRBJ2-7; 9 positions agree with TRBD2. The V segment lost 4 bases and the J segment 1 base; nucleotides outside the gene matches: 9. This CDR3 spans 16 amino acids. Germline CDR1 and CDR2: SGHNT and YYREEE (reference sequence). CDR3 in amino acids: CASSPGGGRGSYEQYF. Written as DNA, the CDR3 is TGTGCCAGCAGCCCCGGGGGCGGGAGGGGGTCCTACGAGCAGTACTTC.

V usage is TRBV7-8 and J usage is TRBJ2-1; 9 positions match TRBD1. There are 16 residues in the CDR3. The V gene's germline CDR1 is SGHVS and CDR2 FQNEAQ. V trimming: 5 bases; J trimming: 7 bases; junction bases outside the gene matches: 12. This CDR3 is CASSPGGTGTFNEQFF. The CDR3 coding sequence is TGTGCCAGCAGCCCAGGCGGGACAGGGACTTTTAATGAGCAGTTCTTC.

V and J are TRBV28 and TRBJ1-6; D remains ambiguous. CDR1 is MDHEN and CDR2 is SYDVKM in the germline V gene. The V end was cut by 7 bases, the J end by 0 bases, with 13 bases between. The CDR3 covers 16 residues. The CDR3, as DNA: TGTGCCAGCACCGCACAGTGGAGCTCCTATAATTCACCCCTCCACTTT. It is translated as CASTAQWSSYNSPLHF. Supplemented by reference TRBV28 and TRBJ1-6, the full variable domain reads DVKVTQSSRYLVKRTGEKVFLECVQDMDHENMFWYRQDPGLGLRLIYFSYDVKMKEKGDIPEGYSVSREKKERFSLILESASTNQTSMYLCASTAQWSSYNSPLHFGNGTRLTVT.

J is TRBJ2-5 and V is TRBV5-1; no clear D. This CDR3 contains 14 residues. Germline lookup yields CDR1 SGHRS and CDR2 YFSETQ. Trimming removed 0 bases from V and 1 base from J, with 7 bases in between. The CDR3 coding sequence is TGCGCCAGCAGCTTGGGCAGCACCCAAGAGACCCAGTACTTC. This encodes CASSLGSTQETQYF.

This clone was observed once. The gene calls are TRBV2 and TRBJ1-2; 7 bases map to TRBD1. With 4 bases clipped from V and 5 bases from J, the junction kept 4 bases outside the gene matches. CDR3 length: 13 amino acids. Germline CDR1 reads SNHLY; CDR2 reads FYNNEI. In nucleotides, the CDR3 is TGTGCCAGCAGTGGCCAGGGGGAGTATGGCTACACCTTC. Translated, it gives CASSGQGEYGYTF.

This chain uses TRBV7-9 with TRBJ2-1; TRBD2 aligns across 7 bases. The CDR3 loop spans 14 amino acids. The germline V gene encodes CDR1 SEHNR and CDR2 FQNEAQ (reference sequence). Trimming removed 7 bases from V and 3 bases from J; junction bases left unmatched: 6. The CDR3 here is CASTRSSGYNEQFF. In DNA form, the CDR3 reads TGTGCCAGCACTAGGTCTAGCGGCTACAATGAGCAGTTCTTC.

The V gene is TRBV28, the J gene TRBJ1-1; D not certain. The CDR3 covers 15 residues. CDR1 is MDHEN and CDR2 is SYDVKM in the germline V gene. Deletions cut 3 bases from V and 3 bases from J, with 14 bases between. The chain's CDR3 is CASSLLGSADTEAFF. CDR3 sequence (DNA): TGTGCCAGCAGTTTGTTGGGGTCGGCGGACACTGAAGCTTTCTTT.

The V gene is TRBV7-8, the J gene TRBJ2-2, with a tentative D call TRBD2 (6 bases). This CDR3 spans 16 amino acids. The V end lost 5 bases, the J end lost 1 base, and 14 bases lay between the germline ends. The germline V gene has CDR1 SGHVS and CDR2 FQNEAQ. The CDR3 coding sequence is TGTGCCAGCAGCCTAGGACGGAGGGAGAACACCGGGGAGCTGTTTTTT. This encodes CASSLGRRENTGELFF.

The V and J genes are TRBV28 and TRBJ1-2, with TRBD1 matching 7 bases. There are 15 residues in the CDR3. Germline assignment: CDR1 MDHEN and CDR2 SYDVKM. Trimming removed 6 bases from V and 3 bases from J; junction bases left unmatched: 10. DNA for the CDR3: TGTGCCAGCAGCTCACCCTCAACAGGGGACTATGGCTACACCTTC. Amino acids: CASSSPSTGDYGYTF.

This chain uses TRBV19 with TRBJ1-4; no firm D call. The V gene lost 9 bases and the J gene lost 0 bases, with 11 bases spanning the gap. Germline assignment: CDR1 LNHDA and CDR2 SQIVND (reference sequence). This CDR3 has 14 amino acids. The chain's CDR3 is CASRGPATNEKLFF. Written as DNA, the CDR3 is TGTGCCAGCCGAGGTCCTGCAACTAATGAAAAACTGTTTTTT.

This chain connects TRBV30 to TRBJ1-4, with a tentative D call TRBD1 (6 bases). Germline V gene lookup returns CDR1 GTSNPN and CDR2 SVGIG (reference sequence). V was trimmed by 8 bases and J by 8 bases, leaving 18 bases between them. This CDR3 region has 13 residues. CDR3 in amino acids: CAGEKQGSEKLFF. The CDR3, as DNA: TGTGCCGGGGAAAAACAGGGATCCGAAAAACTGTTTTTT.

The CDR3 region has the DNA TGTGCCAGCAGCTTAGTGGGGACAGGGCCCAACAATGAGCAGTTCTTC. Translating it yields CASSLVGTGPNNEQFF. This chain connects TRBV7-2 to TRBJ2-1, with 9 bases lining up with TRBD1. The CDR3 has 16 residues. Per germline, CDR1 SGHTA and CDR2 FQGNSA. Trimming at V came to 1 base and at J to 5 bases, leaving 6 bases not matched to a gene.

The rearrangement joins TRBV19 to TRBJ2-3; TRBD1 matches at 11 bases. Germline trimming cut 10 bases from V and 4 bases from J; bases unmatched to any gene: 10. The CDR3 has 15 amino acids. In germline, CDR1 is LNHDA, CDR2 SQIVND (reference sequence). CDR3 coding DNA: TGTGCCACCCGATCCAGGACAGGGGGCGCAGATACGCAGTATTTT. It encodes CATRSRTGGADTQYF.

This clone was counted a single time. The CDR3 reads CASSPGYSGNTIYF. CDR3 bases: TGTGCCAGCAGCCCGGGCTACTCTGGAAACACCATATATTTT. V usage is TRBV5-6 and J usage is TRBJ1-3; D unresolved. The V end lost 4 bases, the J end lost 0 bases, and 8 bases lay between the germline ends. Looked up from germline, CDR1 is SGHDT and CDR2 is YYEEEE. This CDR3 is 14 amino acids long.

The chain couples TRBV9 to TRBJ1-2; D possibly corresponds to TRBD1 (5 bases). The CDR3 consists of 17 residues. From germline, CDR1 is SGDLS and CDR2 YYNGEE. V was pared by 0 bases and J by 7 bases, with 22 bases between. The CDR3 loop reads CASSVAAADRAHFGYTF. The CDR3 coding sequence is TGTGCCAGCAGCGTAGCGGCCGCTGACAGAGCACACTTTGGCTACACCTTC.

The V and J genes are TRBV6-5 and TRBJ1-5; D call uncertain. This CDR3 contains 15 residues. The V gene's germline CDR1 is MNHEY and CDR2 SVGAGI. Trimming shortened V by 3 bases and J by 0 bases, and 9 bases separated the two germline ends. CDR3 bases: TGTGCCAGCAGTTATGAAGATTATAGCAATCAGCCCCAGCATTTT. As protein: CASSYEDYSNQPQHF.

CDR3 protein: CASSPQGESGNTIYF. The CDR3 DNA reads as TGTGCCAGCTCACCGCAGGGGGAGTCTGGAAACACCATATATTTT. This sequence joins TRBV18 and TRBJ1-3, with TRBD1 matching 7 bases. The CDR3 extends over 15 amino acids. Germline CDR1 KGHSH, CDR2 LQKENI. With 3 bases clipped from V and 1 base from J, the junction kept 3 bases outside the gene matches.

The rearrangement uses TRBV29-1 and TRBJ2-1, with unresolved D. V was trimmed by 5 bases and J by 2 bases, leaving 19 bases between them. The CDR3 has 16 amino acids. CDR1 and CDR2 (germline): SQVTM, ANQGSEA. The CDR3 coding sequence is TGCAGCGTTAGTTGGCCAAATACCCCCACCTACAATGAGCAGTTCTTC. It is translated as CSVSWPNTPTYNEQFF.